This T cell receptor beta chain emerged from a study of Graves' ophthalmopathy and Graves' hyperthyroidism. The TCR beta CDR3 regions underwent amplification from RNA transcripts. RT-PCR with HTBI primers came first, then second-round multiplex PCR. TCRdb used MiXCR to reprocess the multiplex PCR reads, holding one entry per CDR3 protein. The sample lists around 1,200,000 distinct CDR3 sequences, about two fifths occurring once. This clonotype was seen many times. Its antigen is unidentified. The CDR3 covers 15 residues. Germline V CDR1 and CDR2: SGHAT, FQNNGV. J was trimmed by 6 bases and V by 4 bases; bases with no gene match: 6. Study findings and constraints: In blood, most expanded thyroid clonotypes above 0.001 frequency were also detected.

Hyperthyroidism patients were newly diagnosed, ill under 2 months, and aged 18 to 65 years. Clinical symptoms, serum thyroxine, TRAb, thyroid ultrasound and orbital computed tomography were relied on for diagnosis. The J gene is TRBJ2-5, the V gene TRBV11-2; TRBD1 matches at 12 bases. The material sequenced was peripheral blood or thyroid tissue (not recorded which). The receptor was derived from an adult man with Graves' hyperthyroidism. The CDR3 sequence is CASSWGDRGRKTQYF. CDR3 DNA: TGTGCCAGCAGCTGGGGGGACAGGGGGCGGAAGACCCAGTACTTC.